This T cell receptor beta chain was documented in a study of T cells after somatic rescue of genetic block. Profiling relied on immunoSEQ multiplex PCR, and the TCRdb table lists in-frame clones only, not all of them. The sample lists 10,000 to 15,000 clones, around 70% seen once, with approximately 19% in the top ten. Trimming cost V 7 bases and J 3 bases; bases outside gene matches: 14. Germline values: CDR1 SGHRS, CDR2 YFSETQ. The CDR3 is 17 amino acids. The source is a boy aged 5 to 17. Material for sequencing was peripheral blood mononuclear cells (PBMCs). The chain joins TRBV5-1 to TRBJ2-7; 12 nucleotides agree with TRBD1. As DNA, the CDR3 is TGCGCCAGCTCCCTCTCTATCCGGGACAGGGGGCTCTACGAGCAGTACTTC. This translates into CASSLSIRDRGLYEQYF.